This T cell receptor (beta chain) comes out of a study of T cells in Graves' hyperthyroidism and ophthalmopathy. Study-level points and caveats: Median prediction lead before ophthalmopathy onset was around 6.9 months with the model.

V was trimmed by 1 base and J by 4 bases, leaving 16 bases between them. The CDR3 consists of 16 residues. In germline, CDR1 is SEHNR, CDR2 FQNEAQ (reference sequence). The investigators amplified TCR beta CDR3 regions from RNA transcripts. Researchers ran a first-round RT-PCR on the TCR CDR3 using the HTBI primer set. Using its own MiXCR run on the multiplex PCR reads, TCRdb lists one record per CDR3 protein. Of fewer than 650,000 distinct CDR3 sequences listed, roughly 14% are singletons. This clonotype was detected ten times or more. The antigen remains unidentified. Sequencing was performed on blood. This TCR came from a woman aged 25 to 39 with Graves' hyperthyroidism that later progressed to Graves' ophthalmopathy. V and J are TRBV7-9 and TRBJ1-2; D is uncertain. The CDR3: CASSLVGPPSGYGYTF. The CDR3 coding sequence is TGTGCCAGCAGCTTAGTTGGTCCCCCCTCGGGCTATGGCTACACCTTC.